Sequencing of this TCR beta chain was carried out in a study of metastatic and nonmetastatic thyroid tumors. Thyroid surgery was performed in patients who had received no treatment beforehand. This clone was detected ten times or more. In the study's own analysis: The study took CDR3 differences across clinicopathological groups and made a distant-metastasis classifier for papillary thyroid cancer from them. TCRdb re-called the PCR reads via MiXCR. V and J calls and clone size were set by TCRdb, not the authors. The table lists around 34,000 clones, about 20% of them singletons. The length of the CDR3 is 13 residues. CDR1 is DFQATT and CDR2 is SNEGSKA in the germline V gene (reference sequence). V trimming: 7 bases; J trimming: 11 bases; junction bases outside the gene matches: 11.

The chain couples TRBV20-1 to TRBJ2-4, with TRBD2 matching 10 bases. The sample taken for sequencing was blood. This TCR came from a female donor with papillary thyroid cancer or a benign thyroid nodule (not recorded which). Some clones in this sample may be carry-over from other donors' samples. The CDR3 protein is CSVLPPGLAFQYF. DNA of the CDR3: TGCAGTGTTCTCCCCCCGGGACTAGCGTTTCAGTACTTC.